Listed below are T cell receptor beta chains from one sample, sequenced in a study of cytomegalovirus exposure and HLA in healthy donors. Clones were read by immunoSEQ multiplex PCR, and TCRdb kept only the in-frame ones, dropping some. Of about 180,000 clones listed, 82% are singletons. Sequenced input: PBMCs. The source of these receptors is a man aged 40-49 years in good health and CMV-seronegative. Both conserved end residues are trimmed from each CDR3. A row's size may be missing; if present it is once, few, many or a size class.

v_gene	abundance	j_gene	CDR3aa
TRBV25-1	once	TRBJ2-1	ASSVKTKQF
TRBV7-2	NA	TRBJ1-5	ASTKRGGTGKDNQPQH
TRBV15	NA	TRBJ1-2	ATSRDLTGPGYGYT
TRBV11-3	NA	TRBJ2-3	ASSLAGLTDTQY
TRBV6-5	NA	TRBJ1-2	ASTRSGQGTYGYT
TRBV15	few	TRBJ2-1	ATSRDLAGGRNEQF
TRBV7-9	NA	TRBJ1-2	ASGRGTYGYT
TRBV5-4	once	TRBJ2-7	ASSWGQGNEQY
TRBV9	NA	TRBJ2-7	ASSVAVGAGYEQY
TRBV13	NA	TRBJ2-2	ASSNSGPHAPGELF
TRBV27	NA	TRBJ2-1	ASSLLSGRGYNEQF
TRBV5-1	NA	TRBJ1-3	ASSSQVTARSGNTIY
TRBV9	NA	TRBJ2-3	ASSGPTSGWSDTQY
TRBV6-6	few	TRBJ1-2	ASTPPQPRGGYGYT
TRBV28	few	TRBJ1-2	ASSSASGTGGRAYGYT
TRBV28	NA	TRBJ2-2	ASSNGQGVLNTGELF
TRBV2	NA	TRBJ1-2	ASSEGQGALSGYT
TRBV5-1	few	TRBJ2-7	ASSLAWGGRDEQY
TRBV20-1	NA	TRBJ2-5	SARESRTQY
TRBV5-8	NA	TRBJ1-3	ASSLDTGGNTIY
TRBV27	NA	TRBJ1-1	ASSTGSRILNTEAF
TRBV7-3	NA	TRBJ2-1	ASSLTTSGQQF
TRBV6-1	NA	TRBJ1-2	ASSRQGIYGYT
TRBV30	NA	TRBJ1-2	AWSVGVGGYT
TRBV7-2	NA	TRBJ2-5	ASSSPTGGLGETQY
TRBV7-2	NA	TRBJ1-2	ASHRAALGGYT
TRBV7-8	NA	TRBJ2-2	ASSPLDRRNTGELF
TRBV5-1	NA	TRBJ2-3	ASSLGTGTDTQY
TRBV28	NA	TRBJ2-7	ASRGYLVTGGAYEQY
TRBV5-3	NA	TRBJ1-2	ARRGGGAA
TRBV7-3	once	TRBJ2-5	ASSMAAGPQETQY
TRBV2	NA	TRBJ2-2	ASNRGRGPNTGELF
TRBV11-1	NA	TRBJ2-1	ASSYPTSGSTYEQF
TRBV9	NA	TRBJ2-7	ASSVGSQPYEQY
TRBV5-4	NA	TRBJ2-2	ASSPRSGGAAGTGELF
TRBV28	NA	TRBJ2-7	ASSLVGPGGEKAY
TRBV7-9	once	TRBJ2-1	ASSLLLGQGGNEQF
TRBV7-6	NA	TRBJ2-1	ASSPTSFEQF
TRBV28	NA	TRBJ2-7	ASSLTKSYEQY
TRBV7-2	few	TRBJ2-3	ASSLAGRRGGTRDTQY
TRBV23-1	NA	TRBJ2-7	ASRQRSGGRYEQY
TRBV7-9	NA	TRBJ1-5	ASSLAAGVNQPQH
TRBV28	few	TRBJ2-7	ASSLLYEQY
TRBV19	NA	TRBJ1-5	ASSIVPQGNQPQH
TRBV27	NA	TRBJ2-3	ASSNRDRYTDTQY
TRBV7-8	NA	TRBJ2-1	ASSLVGGSSYNEQF
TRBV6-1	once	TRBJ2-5	ASSLGLQETQY
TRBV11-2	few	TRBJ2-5	ASSFGSGETQY
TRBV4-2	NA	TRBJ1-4	ASSQGSLGGNEKLF
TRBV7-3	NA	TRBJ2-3	ASSLVVADTQY
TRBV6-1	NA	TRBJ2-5	ASTAIGQGKETQY
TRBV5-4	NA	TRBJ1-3	ASSSYTQGQRSGNTIY